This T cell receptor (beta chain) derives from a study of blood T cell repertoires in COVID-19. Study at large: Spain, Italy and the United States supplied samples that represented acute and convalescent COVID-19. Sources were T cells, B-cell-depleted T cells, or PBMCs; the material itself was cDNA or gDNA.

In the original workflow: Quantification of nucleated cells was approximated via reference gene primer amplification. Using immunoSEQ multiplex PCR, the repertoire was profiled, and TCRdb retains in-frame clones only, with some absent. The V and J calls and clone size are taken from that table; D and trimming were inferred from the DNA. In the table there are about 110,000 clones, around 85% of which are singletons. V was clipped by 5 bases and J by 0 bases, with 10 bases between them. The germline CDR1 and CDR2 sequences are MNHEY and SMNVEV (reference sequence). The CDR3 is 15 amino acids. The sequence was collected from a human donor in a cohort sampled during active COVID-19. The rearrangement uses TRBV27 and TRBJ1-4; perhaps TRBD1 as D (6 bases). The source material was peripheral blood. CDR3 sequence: CASSGTYATNEKLFF. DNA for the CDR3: TGTGCCAGCAGTGGGACATATGCAACTAATGAAAAACTGTTTTTT.